This TCR beta chain is from a study of OX40 agonist ivuxolimab in advanced cancers. Overall study context: Patients were 82.7% male with ages about 20 to 79, mean approximately 62.

Concerning this clone itself: The antigen is unknown.

Whole-study results and caveats: Antigens targeted by the expanded peripheral T cells were not determined. In CD8+ T cells, expanded clones were on average more numerous than in CD4+. Normalized T-cell clonal expansion was also low in some nonresponders.

Repertoires were generated with immunoSEQ multiplex PCR, while TCRdb's copy carries only in-frame clones and drops some. The sample shows tens of thousands of clones, about 90% of them seen only once. V lost 5 bases and J lost 6, with 12 bases in between. Germline CDR1 and CDR2: LNHDA and SQIVND (reference sequence). The length of the CDR3 is 13 residues. The chain couples TRBV19 to TRBJ2-3, with a tentative D call TRBD2 (7 bases). This receptor was taken from an adult with an advanced solid tumor such as melanoma, head and neck, liver or kidney cancer. The specimen comprised CD4+ or CD8+ T cells sorted from blood, sampled in a trial of the OX40 agonist ivuxolimab. CDR3 in amino acids: CASSVAGADTQYF. The DNA of the CDR3 is TGTGCCAGTAGTGTCGCGGGGGCCGATACGCAGTATTTT.